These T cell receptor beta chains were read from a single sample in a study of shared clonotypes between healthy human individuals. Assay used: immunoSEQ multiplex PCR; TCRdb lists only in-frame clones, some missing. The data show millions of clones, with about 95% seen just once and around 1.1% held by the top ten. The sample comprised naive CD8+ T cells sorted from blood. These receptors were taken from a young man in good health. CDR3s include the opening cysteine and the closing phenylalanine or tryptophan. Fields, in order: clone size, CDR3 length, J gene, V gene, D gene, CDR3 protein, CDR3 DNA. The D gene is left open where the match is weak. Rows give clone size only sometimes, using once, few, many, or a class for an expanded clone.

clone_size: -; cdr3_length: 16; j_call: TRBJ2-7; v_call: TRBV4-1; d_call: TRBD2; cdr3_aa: CASSQVHPAGEYEQYF; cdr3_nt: TGCGCCAGCAGCCAAGTTCATCCAGCGGGGGAATACGAGCAGTACTTC
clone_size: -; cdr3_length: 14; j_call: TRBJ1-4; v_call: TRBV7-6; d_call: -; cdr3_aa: CASSATVIGEKLFF; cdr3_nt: TGTGCCAGCAGCGCGACCGTAATCGGGGAAAAACTGTTTTTT
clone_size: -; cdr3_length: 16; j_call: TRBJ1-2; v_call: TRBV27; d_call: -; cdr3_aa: CASSLSGRGGLYGYTF; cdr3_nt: TGTGCCAGCAGTTTATCGGGTCGGGGGGGGCTTTATGGCTACACCTTC
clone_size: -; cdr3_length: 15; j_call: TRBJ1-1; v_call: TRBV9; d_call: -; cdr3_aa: CASSVSKGLETEAFF; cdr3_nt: TGTGCCAGCAGCGTAAGTAAGGGGTTAGAGACTGAAGCTTTCTTT
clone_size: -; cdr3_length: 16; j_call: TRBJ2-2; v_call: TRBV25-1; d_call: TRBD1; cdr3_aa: CASSGFDRASTGELFF; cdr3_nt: TGTGCCAGCAGTGGATTCGACAGGGCCTCCACCGGGGAGCTGTTTTTT
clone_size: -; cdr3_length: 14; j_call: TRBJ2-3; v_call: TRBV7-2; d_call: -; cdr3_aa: CASSLAGSTDTQYF; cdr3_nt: TGTGCCAGCAGCTTAGCTGGGAGCACAGATACGCAGTATTTT
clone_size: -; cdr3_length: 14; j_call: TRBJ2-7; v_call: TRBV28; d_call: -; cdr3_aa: CASSSTGSSYEQYF; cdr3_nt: TGTGCCAGCAGTTCTACCGGGAGCTCCTACGAGCAGTACTTC
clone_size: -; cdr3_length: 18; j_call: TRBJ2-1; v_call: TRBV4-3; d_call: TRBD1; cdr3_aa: CASSQDLPDGQGYNEQFF; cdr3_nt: TGCGCCAGCAGCCAAGATTTACCTGACGGACAGGGCTACAATGAGCAGTTCTTC
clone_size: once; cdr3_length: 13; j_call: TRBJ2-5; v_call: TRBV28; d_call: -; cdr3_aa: CASTMRGGETQYF; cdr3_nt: TGTGCCAGCACTATGAGGGGTGGAGAGACCCAGTACTTC
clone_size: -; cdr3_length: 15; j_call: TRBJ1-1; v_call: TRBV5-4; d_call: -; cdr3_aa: CASSLGVGLNTEAFF; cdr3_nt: TGTGCCAGCAGCTTGGGAGTAGGGCTGAACACTGAAGCTTTCTTT
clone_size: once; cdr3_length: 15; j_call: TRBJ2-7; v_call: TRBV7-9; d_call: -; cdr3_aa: CASSTSSGLRYEQYF; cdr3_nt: TGTGCCAGCAGCACCAGCTCGGGACTTAGATACGAGCAGTACTTC
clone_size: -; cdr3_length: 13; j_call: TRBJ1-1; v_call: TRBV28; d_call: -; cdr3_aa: CASKDPGDTEAFF; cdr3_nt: TGTGCCAGCAAGGACCCCGGGGACACTGAAGCTTTCTTT
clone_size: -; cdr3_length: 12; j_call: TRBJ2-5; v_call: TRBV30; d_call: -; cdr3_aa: CAWSGDQETQYF; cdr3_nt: TGTGCCTGGAGTGGAGACCAAGAGACCCAGTACTTC
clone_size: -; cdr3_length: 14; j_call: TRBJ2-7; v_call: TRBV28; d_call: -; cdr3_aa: CASSFSGITYEQYF; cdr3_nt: TGTGCCAGCAGTTTTTCGGGGATTACCTACGAGCAGTACTTC
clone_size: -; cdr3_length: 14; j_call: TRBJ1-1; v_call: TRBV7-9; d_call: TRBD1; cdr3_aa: CASSLSTGVAEAFF; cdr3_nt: TGTGCCAGCAGCTTATCCACAGGGGTTGCTGAAGCTTTCTTT
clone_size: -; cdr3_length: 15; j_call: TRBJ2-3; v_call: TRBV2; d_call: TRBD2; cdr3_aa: CASTDPAGEEDTQYF; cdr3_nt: TGTGCCAGCACGGACCCAGCGGGGGAGGAAGATACGCAGTATTTT
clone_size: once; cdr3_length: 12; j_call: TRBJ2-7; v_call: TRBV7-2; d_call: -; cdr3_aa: CASNIPRELEYF; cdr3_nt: TGTGCCAGCAATATACCTCGGGAGTTGGAGTACTTC
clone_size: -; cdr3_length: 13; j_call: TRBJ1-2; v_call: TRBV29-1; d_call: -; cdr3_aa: CSVDLGQGYGYTF; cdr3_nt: TGCAGCGTTGATTTGGGGCAGGGTTATGGCTACACCTTC
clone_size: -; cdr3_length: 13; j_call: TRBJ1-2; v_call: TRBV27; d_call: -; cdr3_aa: CASSLRQDYGYTF; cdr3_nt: TGTGCCAGCAGTTTACGGCAGGACTATGGCTACACCTTC
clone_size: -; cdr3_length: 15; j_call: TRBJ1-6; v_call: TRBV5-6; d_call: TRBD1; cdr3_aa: CASLLMGQPNSPLHF; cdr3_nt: TGTGCCAGCCTTTTAATGGGACAGCCTAATTCACCCCTCCACTTT
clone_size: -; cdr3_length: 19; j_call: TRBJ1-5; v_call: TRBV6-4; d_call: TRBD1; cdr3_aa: CASSDSGTGYPYSNQPQHF; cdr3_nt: TGTGCCAGCAGCGATTCCGGGACAGGGTACCCCTATAGCAATCAGCCCCAGCATTTT
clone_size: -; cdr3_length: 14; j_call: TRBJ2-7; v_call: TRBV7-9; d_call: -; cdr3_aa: CASSLDSGIYEQYF; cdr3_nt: TGTGCCAGCAGCTTAGATTCAGGGATCTACGAGCAGTACTTC
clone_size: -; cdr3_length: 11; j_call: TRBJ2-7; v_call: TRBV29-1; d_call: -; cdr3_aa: CSGGLPYEQYF; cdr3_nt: TGCAGCGGGGGCCTCCCCTACGAGCAGTACTTC
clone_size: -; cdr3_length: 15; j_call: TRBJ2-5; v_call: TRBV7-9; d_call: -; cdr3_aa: CASSPSPGEQETQYF; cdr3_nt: TGTGCCAGCAGCCCCTCCCCTGGGGAACAAGAGACCCAGTACTTC
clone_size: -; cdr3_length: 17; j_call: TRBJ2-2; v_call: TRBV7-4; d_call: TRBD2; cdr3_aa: CASSPGLAGGHTGELFF; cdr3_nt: TGTGCCAGCAGCCCAGGACTAGCGGGGGGGCACACCGGGGAGCTGTTTTTT
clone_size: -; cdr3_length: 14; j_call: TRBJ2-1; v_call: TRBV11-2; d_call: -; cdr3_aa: CASSRDWSWSEQFF; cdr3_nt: TGTGCCAGCAGCCGCGACTGGTCATGGAGTGAGCAGTTCTTC
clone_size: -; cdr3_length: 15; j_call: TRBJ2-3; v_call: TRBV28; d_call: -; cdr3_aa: CASSPPEGATDTQYF; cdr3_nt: TGTGCCAGCAGCCCCCCCGAGGGAGCCACAGATACGCAGTATTTT
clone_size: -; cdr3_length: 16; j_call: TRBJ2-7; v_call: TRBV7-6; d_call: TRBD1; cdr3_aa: CASSRTGGREPYEQYF; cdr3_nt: TGTGCCAGCAGCCGCACAGGGGGAAGGGAACCCTACGAGCAGTACTTC
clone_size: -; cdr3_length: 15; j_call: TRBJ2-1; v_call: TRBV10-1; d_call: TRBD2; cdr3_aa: CASSESTSGNNEQFF; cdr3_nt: TGCGCCAGCAGTGAGTCTACTAGCGGGAACAATGAGCAGTTCTTC
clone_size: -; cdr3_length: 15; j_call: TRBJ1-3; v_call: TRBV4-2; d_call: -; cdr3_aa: CASSQEWGSGNTIYF; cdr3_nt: TGTGCCAGCAGCCAAGAATGGGGCTCTGGAAACACCATATATTTT
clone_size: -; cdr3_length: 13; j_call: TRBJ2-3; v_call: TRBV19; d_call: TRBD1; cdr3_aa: CASPGQPTDTQYF; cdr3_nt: TGTGCCAGTCCGGGACAGCCAACAGATACGCAGTATTTT
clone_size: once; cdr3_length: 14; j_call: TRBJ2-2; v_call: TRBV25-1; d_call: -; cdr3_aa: CASSEERYTGELFF; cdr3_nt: TGTGCCAGCAGTGAAGAACGATACACCGGGGAGCTGTTTTTT
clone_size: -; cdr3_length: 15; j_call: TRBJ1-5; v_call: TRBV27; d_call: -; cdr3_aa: CASSLYRLPNQPQHF; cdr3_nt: TGTGCCAGCAGTTTATACAGATTACCTAATCAGCCCCAGCATTTT
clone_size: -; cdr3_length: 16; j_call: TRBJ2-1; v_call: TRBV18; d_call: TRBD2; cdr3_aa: CASSLLAGDAYNEQFF; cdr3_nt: TGTGCCAGCTCATTACTAGCGGGGGACGCCTACAATGAGCAGTTCTTC
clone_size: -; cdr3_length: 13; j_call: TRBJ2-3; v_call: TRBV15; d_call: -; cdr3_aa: CATSRVLTDTQYF; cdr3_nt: TGTGCCACCAGCAGAGTCTTAACAGATACGCAGTATTTT
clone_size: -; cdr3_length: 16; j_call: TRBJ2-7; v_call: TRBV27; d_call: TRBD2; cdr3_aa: CASSLSTRGGNYEQYF; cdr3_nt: TGTGCCAGCAGTTTATCGACCCGGGGGGGAAACTACGAGCAGTACTTC
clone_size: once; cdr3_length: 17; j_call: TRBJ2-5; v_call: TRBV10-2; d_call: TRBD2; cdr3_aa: CASSELAGGPFGETQYF; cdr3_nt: TGCGCCAGCAGTGAACTAGCGGGAGGGCCGTTTGGGGAGACCCAGTACTTC
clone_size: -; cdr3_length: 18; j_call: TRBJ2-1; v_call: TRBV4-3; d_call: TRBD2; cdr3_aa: CASSRQVFAGGSDNEQFF; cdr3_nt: TGCGCCAGCAGCCGCCAAGTATTCGCGGGAGGTTCCGACAATGAGCAGTTCTTC
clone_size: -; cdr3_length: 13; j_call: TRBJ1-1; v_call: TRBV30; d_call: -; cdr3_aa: CAWTGLMNTEAFF; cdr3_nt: TGTGCCTGGACAGGGTTAATGAACACTGAAGCTTTCTTT
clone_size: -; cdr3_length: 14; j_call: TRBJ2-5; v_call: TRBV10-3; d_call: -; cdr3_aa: CAISAEGRQETQYF; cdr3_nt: TGTGCCATCAGCGCCGAGGGACGGCAAGAGACCCAGTACTTC
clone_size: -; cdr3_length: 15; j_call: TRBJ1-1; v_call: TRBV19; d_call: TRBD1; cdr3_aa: CASSRGQGPNTEAFF; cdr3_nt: TGTGCCAGTAGTAGAGGACAGGGCCCGAACACTGAAGCTTTCTTT
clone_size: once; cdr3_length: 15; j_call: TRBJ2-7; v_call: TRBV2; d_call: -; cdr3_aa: CASSLGTPGLYEQYF; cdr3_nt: TGTGCCAGCAGTCTTGGGACTCCGGGGCTCTACGAGCAGTACTTC
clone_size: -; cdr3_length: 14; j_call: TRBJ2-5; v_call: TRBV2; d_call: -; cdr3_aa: CASSEGWEQETQYF; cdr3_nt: TGTGCCAGCAGTGAAGGGTGGGAGCAAGAGACCCAGTACTTC
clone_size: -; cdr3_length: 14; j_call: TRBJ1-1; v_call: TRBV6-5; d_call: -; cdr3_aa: CASSQKQVNTEAFF; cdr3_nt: TGTGCCAGCAGTCAAAAGCAGGTGAACACTGAAGCTTTCTTT
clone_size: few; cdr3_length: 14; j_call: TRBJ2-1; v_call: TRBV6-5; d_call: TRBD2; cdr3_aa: CASRPGLADNEQFF; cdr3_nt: TGTGCCAGCAGGCCGGGACTAGCGGACAATGAGCAGTTCTTC
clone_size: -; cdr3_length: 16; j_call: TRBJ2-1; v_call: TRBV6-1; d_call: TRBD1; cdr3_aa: CASREPAGGPYNEQFF; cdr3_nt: TGTGCCAGCAGAGAACCCGCAGGGGGCCCCTACAATGAGCAGTTCTTC
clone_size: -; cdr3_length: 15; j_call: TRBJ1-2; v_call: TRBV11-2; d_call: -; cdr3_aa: CASSAGAGLLDGYTF; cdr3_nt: TGTGCCAGCAGCGCCGGGGCGGGGCTACTGGATGGCTACACCTTC
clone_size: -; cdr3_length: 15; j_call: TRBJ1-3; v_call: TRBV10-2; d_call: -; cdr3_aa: CASSEEAGSGNTIYF; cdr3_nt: TGCGCCAGCAGTGAGGAGGCCGGCTCTGGAAACACCATATATTTT
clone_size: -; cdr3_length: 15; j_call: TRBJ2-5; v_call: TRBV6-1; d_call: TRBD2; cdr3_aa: CASTELAGIGKTQYF; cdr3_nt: TGTGCCAGCACCGAACTAGCGGGAATCGGAAAGACCCAGTACTTC
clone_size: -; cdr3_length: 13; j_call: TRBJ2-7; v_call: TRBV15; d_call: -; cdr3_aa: CATSRGDDYEQYF; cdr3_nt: TGTGCCACCAGTAGGGGGGATGATTACGAGCAGTACTTC
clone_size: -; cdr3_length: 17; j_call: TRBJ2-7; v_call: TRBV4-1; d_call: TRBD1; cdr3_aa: CASSQVLGQGAFYEQYF; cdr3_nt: TGCGCCAGCAGCCAAGTCCTAGGACAGGGGGCGTTTTACGAGCAGTACTTC